These T cell receptor beta chains were read from a single sample in a study of blood T cell repertoires in COVID-19. Assay: immunoSEQ multiplex PCR; the TCRdb copy retains only in-frame clones and omits some. The profile shows about 370,000 clones, 80% to 90% of them singletons. Sequencing used PBMCs or T cells enriched from blood (not recorded which). The receptors here all came from a young man who had recovered from COVID-19. CDR3s include the opening cysteine and the closing phenylalanine or tryptophan. The D gene is left open where the match is weak. Clone size, where shown, is once, few, many, or a class for clones that have expanded.

D	V	J	size	DNA	CDR3
TRBD2	TRBV5-1	TRBJ2-3	.	TGCGCCAGCAGCTTTGGCGGGGGAAGTACAGATACGCAGTATTTT	CASSFGGGSTDTQYF
.	TRBV2	TRBJ1-6	.	TGTGCCAGCAGAGCGTTGGGGGCGAGAACTGGATCACCCCTCCACTTT	CASRALGARTGSPLHF
TRBD1	TRBV2	TRBJ1-1	.	TGTGCCAGCAGTGAAGTTTACAGGGGGAACACTGAAGCTTTCTTT	CASSEVYRGNTEAFF
.	TRBV10-3	TRBJ2-5	.	TGTGCCATCAGTGAGCAATACAGGACGTCCCAAGAGACCCAGTACTTC	CAISEQYRTSQETQYF
TRBD1	TRBV28	TRBJ1-1	.	TGTGCCAGCAGTTCGACAGGGGGCGGAACTGAAGCTTTCTTT	CASSSTGGGTEAFF
TRBD2	TRBV6-1	TRBJ2-1	.	TGTGCCAGCAGTGAATTCGGTTTGACTAGCGGGATCTACAATGAGCAGTTCTTC	CASSEFGLTSGIYNEQFF
.	TRBV3-1/TRBV3-2	TRBJ2-1	.	TGTGCCAGCAGGGACCATCATCTAGCGAATGAGCAGTTCTTC	CASRDHHLANEQFF
.	TRBV2	TRBJ2-7	.	TGTGCCAGCAGTGGCCAGGGAATTATGAACGAGCAGTACTTC	CASSGQGIMNEQYF
TRBD2	TRBV9	TRBJ2-5	.	TGTGCCAGCAGCGTAGCCCCACTAGCGGAACAAGAGACCCAGTACTTC	CASSVAPLAEQETQYF
.	TRBV7-9	TRBJ1-4	.	TGTGCCAGCAGCTTAGATTCCCGTCCAGGGCCGGCTGAAAAACTGTTTTTT	CASSLDSRPGPAEKLFF
.	TRBV3-1/TRBV3-2	TRBJ1-1	.	TGTGCCAGCAGCCCCAGTTCTTTATTCAGTGAAGCTTTCTTT	CASSPSSLFSEAFF
TRBD1	TRBV28	TRBJ1-2	.	TGTGCCAGCAGTACCGGACAGGGGCTAGATGGCTACACCTTC	CASSTGQGLDGYTF
.	TRBV9	TRBJ2-7	.	TGTGCCAGCAGCGCAGACAGGAGCTCCTACGAGCAGTACTTC	CASSADRSSYEQYF
TRBD1	TRBV5-4	TRBJ1-4	.	TGTGCCAGCAGCCGGGGGTTCGGGACAGGGAATGAAAAACTGTTTTTT	CASSRGFGTGNEKLFF
TRBD2	TRBV9	TRBJ2-1	.	TGTGCCAGCAGCGGAACCGGGACTAGCGGGTTCGGTGAGCAGTTCTTC	CASSGTGTSGFGEQFF
.	TRBV5-5	TRBJ2-5	.	TGTGCCAGCAGACACAGACCAGGGATACAAGAGACCCAGTACTTC	CASRHRPGIQETQYF
TRBD1	TRBV11-1	TRBJ1-1	.	TGTGCCAGCAGCCGTCGACAGGGGAACACTGAAGCTTTCTTT	CASSRRQGNTEAFF
.	TRBV9	TRBJ1-3	.	TGTGCCAGCAGCGTAGGTCCCATCTCTGGAAACACCATATATTTT	CASSVGPISGNTIYF
.	TRBV30	TRBJ2-7	.	TGTGCCTGGAGTGTAGGGGGATGGGGCGAGCAGTACTTC	CAWSVGGWGEQYF
TRBD2	TRBV10-3	TRBJ2-1	.	TGTGCCGCCCAGGGACTAGTCGATGAGCAGTTCTTC	CAAQGLVDEQFF
.	TRBV16	TRBJ1-5	.	TGTGCCAGCAGCTCTCCTAGACAGCCCCAGCATTTT	CASSSPRQPQHF
TRBD2	TRBV2	TRBJ2-1	once	TGTGCCAGCAGCACACTAGCGAGCTCCTACAATGAGCAGTTCTTC	CASSTLASSYNEQFF
TRBD2	TRBV5-4	TRBJ2-3	.	TGTGCCAGCAGCTTAGGGCTAGCGGGGGCCCGGGATACGCAGTATTTT	CASSLGLAGARDTQYF